This T cell receptor beta chain was found in a study of shared clonotypes between healthy human individuals (dated by TCRdb to about 2020). About the full investigation: A couple of women and a few men aged 18 to 49 years were included in the cohort. For each donor, three plates each were used for CD4 naive and CD4 memory, two plates were used for CD8 naive, and one plate was used for CD8 memory. To estimate repertoire size and how much clonotypes are shared between individuals, the study performed deep sequencing of blood TCR repertoires from a few healthy adults. Libraries were prepared and TCR repertoires were sequenced by different laboratories using diverse techniques, in order to increase sequencing depth and limit assay-specific biases. Between about 0.94 and 10 billion PBMCs per donor were obtained by leukapheresis.

Healthy HIV-negative adults with no recently reported acute infections or vaccinations were included as donors. All donors were Caucasian adults living in Nashville, Tennessee, USA. CD4+ T cells were enriched through magnetic negative selection, after which naive cells were positively selected on CD45RA and the remaining negative fraction served as the memory subset. After blood collection by leukapheresis, PBMCs were isolated using Ficoll-Histopaque density gradient centrifugation and then cryopreserved in the vapor phase of liquid nitrogen. Analytical flow cytometry was used to check the purity and quantity of every magnetically sorted T cell population. Each sorted fraction had its genomic DNA isolated and then quantified by UV absorbance on a Nanodrop 2000c. The CDR3 contains 13 residues, cysteine and phenylalanine counted. Just the 39-base CDR3 DNA is kept, in frame starting at base 1. V gives up 4 bases and J gives up 8 bases, and the segment between their germline ends measures 13 bases. The germline V gene yields SGDLS for CDR1 and YYNGEE for CDR2.

Concerning this clone itself: Its antigen is not yet known. There are no base qualities to consult, and no much larger clone falls within one base.

Using the deep immunoSEQ assay, TCR CDR3 regions were amplified from genomic DNA by multiplex PCR. For each cell subset, the extracted genomic DNA was distributed evenly across all wells of several immunoSEQ 96-well plates, and each plate served as one replicate. Each replicate PCR for sorted subsets received about 0.2 ug genomic DNA, equal to roughly 30,000 T cell genomes. Purified libraries were quantified with a Qubit 3.0 fluorometer, sized on a Bioanalyzer 2100, and re-quantified with the KAPA Library Quantification kit. A separate single-read 150-cycle Illumina NextSeq 550 flow cell was used to sequence each immunoSEQ 96-well plate. Processing in the source paper ran as follows. Because the immunoSEQ output held only junctional sequences and lacked quality scores, the filtering could not match the filtering applied to full-length reads. To assign V/J genes and CDR3, sequences were annotated using PyIR, a Python wrapper for IgBLAST v1.9, with IMGT germline references. Reads were filtered out if the reads had weak V/J assignments (E-value above 1e-6), no CDR3, stop codons, out-of-frame junctions, or ambiguous translated residues. V3J clonotypes were defined by identical inferred V gene, J gene, and CDR3 amino acid sequence. Percentage overlap between repertoires was computed as shared unique clonotypes divided by the size of the smaller repertoire. Repertoire richness was assessed with RTK rarefaction, the Chao1 estimator, and Recon v2.1 estimates of unobserved clonotypes. Generation probabilities for all TCRbeta clonotypes obtained by the gDNA method from a handful of donors were computed using OLGA. Sourced from immuneACCESS, this table was stored by TCRdb with only in-frame sequences that have V and J called. A share of the clones is absent; for the studies checked, an unresolved V gene accounts for under half, and the remainder has no known explanation. V and J calls and clone size are given by that table; D and trimming were obtained from the DNA. This sample lists roughly 640,000 clones; 95% to 98% were detected once. Approximately 0.057% of the sample lies in the top ten.

Points the paper makes about the study in general: Larger estimated clonotype richness was generally found for naive subsets than for memory subsets. Across a few donors, about 5% of naive CD4, approximately 3.6% of naive CD8, around 2.1% of memory CD4, and around 0.4% of memory CD8 clonotypes were shared. The genetic and exposure-history diversity represented was limited by the small number of donors. Pairwise subsampling led to the expectation that sequencing depth would affect the degree of clonotype sharing among donors. Incomplete sequencing was indicated by rarefaction of sorted-subset datasets, despite the large sequencing depth. Compared with non-shared clonotypes, clonotypes shared by all four sorted-subset donors had higher generation probabilities. Sampling was restricted to blood, and TCR repertoires in tissue are likely to differ from TCR repertoires in blood.

The source is a woman aged 30 to 39 in good health. Sequences were obtained from naive CD4+ T cells sorted from blood. Reading the label with the study, this specimen's cell subset or site is: CD45RA+ positively selected. The V and J genes are TRBV9 and TRBJ2-1, with the identity of the D gene unclear. The CDR3 protein sequence reads: CASSPLSADEQFF. The nucleotide sequence is given as TGTGCCAGCAGCCCCCTCTCGGCGGATGAGCAGTTCTTC.